This T cell receptor (beta chain) was documented in a study of patients and donors after allogeneic stem cell transplantation. TCRdb reprocessed the RT-PCR reads with MiXCR, giving one entry per CDR3 protein. The sample lists around 200,000 distinct CDR3 sequences; 35% to 45% were seen once. The germline CDR1 and CDR2 sequences are SGHDN and FVKESK. V was shortened by 0 bases and J by 2 bases, with 4 bases between the two germline ends. This CDR3 region has 13 residues. The source of this sequence is a human donor who was either an allogeneic HSCT recipient or a stem cell or donor lymphocyte infusion donor (not recorded which). It is not recorded whose cells these are; they may come from a transplant donor. Material: blood, either unsorted or a sorted T cell fraction (not recorded which). This chain links TRBV14 with TRBJ1-2; D gene ambiguous. CDR3 sequence reads: CASSQEVNYGYTF. Here the CDR3 DNA reads TGTGCCAGCAGCCAAGAGGTGAACTATGGCTACACCTTC.